This is a list of T cell receptor beta chains from one sample in a study of regulatory T cells in long-lasting Graves disease. TCRdb analysed the multiplex PCR reads with MiXCR anew, one entry per CDR3 protein. There are hundreds of thousands of distinct CDR3 sequences in the sample; roughly 16% occur only once, and roughly 25% lies in the top ten. The sample was also reused in another study, on T cells in Graves' hyperthyroidism and ophthalmopathy.

The specimen comprised peripheral blood mononuclear cells (PBMCs), sampled at new diagnosis, from a patient treated with antithyroid drugs. The receptors here all came from a middle-aged woman with Graves disease. CDR3s include the opening cysteine and the closing phenylalanine or tryptophan. A D gene is named only where the DNA matches it firmly. Some rows have no size entry. The others give once, few or many, or a class for an expanded clone.

j_call: TRBJ2-3; clone_size: many; d_call: NA; v_call: TRBV6-2/TRBV6-3; cdr3_nt: TGTGCCAGCACGCCCCCAGCGAGTGGCACAGATACGCAGTATTTT; cdr3_aa: CASTPPASGTDTQYF
j_call: TRBJ2-4; clone_size: many; d_call: TRBD2; v_call: TRBV12-3/TRBV12-4; cdr3_nt: TGTGCCAGCAGCGGGGGGGAGAACATTCAGTACTTC; cdr3_aa: CASSGGENIQYF
j_call: TRBJ2-7; clone_size: many; d_call: NA; v_call: TRBV3-1; cdr3_nt: TGTGCCAGCAGCCAAGATATGGGGAGCTCCTACGAGCAGTACTTC; cdr3_aa: CASSQDMGSSYEQYF
j_call: TRBJ2-3; clone_size: few; d_call: NA; v_call: TRBV5-5; cdr3_nt: TGTGCCAGCACCAATCCAGGCACAGATACGCAGTATTTT; cdr3_aa: CASTNPGTDTQYF
j_call: TRBJ1-5; clone_size: NA; d_call: NA; v_call: TRBV12-3/TRBV12-4; cdr3_nt: TGTGCCAGCGGTGATGGAGCAGGGATAAATCAGCCCCAGCATTTT; cdr3_aa: CASGDGAGINQPQHF
j_call: TRBJ2-1; clone_size: NA; d_call: NA; v_call: TRBV5-1; cdr3_nt: TGCGCCAGCAGCTTGTTAGGGGACCCCTACAATGAGCAGTTCTTC; cdr3_aa: CASSLLGDPYNEQFF
j_call: TRBJ2-7; clone_size: many; d_call: NA; v_call: TRBV27; cdr3_nt: TGTGCCAGCAGTCCCGGTGAGGGCTACGAGCAGTACTTC; cdr3_aa: CASSPGEGYEQYF
j_call: TRBJ1-1; clone_size: NA; d_call: TRBD1; v_call: TRBV20-1; cdr3_nt: TGCAGTGTTGTACAGGGGAGGAACACTGAAGCTTTCTTT; cdr3_aa: CSVVQGRNTEAFF
j_call: TRBJ1-5; clone_size: NA; d_call: TRBD1; v_call: TRBV12-3/TRBV12-4; cdr3_nt: TGTGCCAGCAGTACCTCGGACAGGGGTGTTCAGCCCCAGCATTTT; cdr3_aa: CASSTSDRGVQPQHF
j_call: TRBJ1-1; clone_size: NA; d_call: TRBD1; v_call: TRBV2; cdr3_nt: TGTGCCAGCCTTTGGACAGGGGGCACTGAAGCTTTCTTT; cdr3_aa: CASLWTGGTEAFF
j_call: TRBJ1-3; clone_size: few; d_call: NA; v_call: TRBV7-9; cdr3_nt: TGTGCCAGCAGCTTAGCCCCTTTTGGAAACACCATATATTTT; cdr3_aa: CASSLAPFGNTIYF
j_call: TRBJ1-2; clone_size: many; d_call: TRBD1; v_call: TRBV5-1; cdr3_nt: TGCGCCAGCAGCCAGGTCGGGGACAGGGCGACCGGCTACACCTTC; cdr3_aa: CASSQVGDRATGYTF
j_call: TRBJ1-6; clone_size: few; d_call: TRBD1; v_call: TRBV11-2; cdr3_nt: TGTGCCAGCAGCCTCGAAGGGACAGGGGGTTCACCCCTCCACTTT; cdr3_aa: CASSLEGTGGSPLHF
j_call: TRBJ1-1; clone_size: many; d_call: TRBD1; v_call: TRBV6-1; cdr3_nt: TGTGCCAGCAGAAAAGAACAGGGGAGCACTGAAGCTTTCTTT; cdr3_aa: CASRKEQGSTEAFF
j_call: TRBJ2-3; clone_size: NA; d_call: NA; v_call: TRBV20-1; cdr3_nt: TGCAGTGCTAGAGATCGGAAAGATACGCAGTATTTT; cdr3_aa: CSARDRKDTQYF
j_call: TRBJ2-2; clone_size: many; d_call: NA; v_call: TRBV9; cdr3_nt: TGTGCCAGCAGCCTTGGACAGCGGGAGGAGCTGTTTTTT; cdr3_aa: CASSLGQREELFF
j_call: TRBJ2-3; clone_size: many; d_call: TRBD1; v_call: TRBV2; cdr3_nt: TGTGCCAGCAGCGACGAGGGGGCTTGGACAGATACGCAGTATTTT; cdr3_aa: CASSDEGAWTDTQYF
j_call: TRBJ1-1; clone_size: few; d_call: NA; v_call: TRBV5-1; cdr3_nt: TGCGCCAGCAGCACCTCCTTCGACAGAGAAGCTTTCTTT; cdr3_aa: CASSTSFDREAFF
j_call: TRBJ1-2; clone_size: NA; d_call: TRBD1; v_call: TRBV29-1; cdr3_nt: TGCAGCGTTTCCGGGACAGGGGGCCCCTATGGCTACACCTTC; cdr3_aa: CSVSGTGGPYGYTF
j_call: TRBJ1-1; clone_size: NA; d_call: NA; v_call: TRBV4-1; cdr3_nt: TGCGCCAGCAGCCCTATCCCGACACCGAACACTGAAGCTTTCTTT; cdr3_aa: CASSPIPTPNTEAFF
j_call: TRBJ1-1; clone_size: NA; d_call: NA; v_call: TRBV7-9; cdr3_nt: TGTGCCAGCAGGCGCTACACAGGGTCCTGGGACACTGAAGCTTTCTTT; cdr3_aa: CASRRYTGSWDTEAFF
j_call: TRBJ2-3; clone_size: many; d_call: TRBD2; v_call: TRBV6-1; cdr3_nt: TGTGCCACCTGTCCGGGACTAGCCTACGCAGATACGCAGTATTTT; cdr3_aa: CATCPGLAYADTQYF
j_call: TRBJ1-5; clone_size: NA; d_call: NA; v_call: TRBV20-1; cdr3_nt: TGCAGTGCTAGGCCAGGGCGTGGCAATCAGCCCCAGCATTTT; cdr3_aa: CSARPGRGNQPQHF
j_call: TRBJ1-5; clone_size: many; d_call: NA; v_call: TRBV11-2; cdr3_nt: TGTGCCACCCCCCGGTCACGGAATAGCAATCAGCCCCAGCATTTT; cdr3_aa: CATPRSRNSNQPQHF
j_call: TRBJ2-1; clone_size: many; d_call: NA; v_call: TRBV3-1; cdr3_nt: TGCGCCAGCAGCCAAGAACAGGGCTCCTACAATGAGCAGTTCTTC; cdr3_aa: CASSQEQGSYNEQFF
j_call: TRBJ2-3; clone_size: NA; d_call: NA; v_call: TRBV7-3; cdr3_nt: TGTGCCAGCAGCCCTGCCCCTGGAACAGATACGCAGTATTTT; cdr3_aa: CASSPAPGTDTQYF
j_call: TRBJ2-6; clone_size: many; d_call: TRBD2; v_call: TRBV28; cdr3_nt: TGTGCCAGCAGCCTACTAGCGGTCACCAACGTCCTGACTTTC; cdr3_aa: CASSLLAVTNVLTF
j_call: TRBJ2-5; clone_size: many; d_call: TRBD2; v_call: TRBV20-1; cdr3_nt: TGCAGTGCTTTTGAGCTAGCGGGGGGTGAGACCCAGTACTTC; cdr3_aa: CSAFELAGGETQYF
j_call: TRBJ2-3; clone_size: few; d_call: TRBD2; v_call: TRBV2; cdr3_nt: TGTGCCAGGGGTTTACTAGCGGGGGCCACAGATACGCAGTATTTT; cdr3_aa: CARGLLAGATDTQYF
j_call: TRBJ2-3; clone_size: few; d_call: TRBD2; v_call: TRBV5-4; cdr3_nt: TGTGCCAGCAGCTTGTATACTAGCGGGGGGATAGATACGCAGTATTTT; cdr3_aa: CASSLYTSGGIDTQYF
j_call: TRBJ1-5; clone_size: few; d_call: NA; v_call: TRBV7-9; cdr3_nt: TGTGCCAGCAGCGCAGCGGGGTTCGGGGCAGGGGTCGGCCAGCCCCAGCATTTT; cdr3_aa: CASSAAGFGAGVGQPQHF
j_call: TRBJ1-2; clone_size: few; d_call: TRBD1; v_call: TRBV3-1; cdr3_nt: TGTGCCAGCAGCCCTACCGGGACAGGGGCCGCCTACACCTTC; cdr3_aa: CASSPTGTGAAYTF
j_call: TRBJ1-3; clone_size: NA; d_call: NA; v_call: TRBV25-1; cdr3_nt: TGTGCCAGCAGTGAATCCACTATCTCTGGAAACACCATATATTTT; cdr3_aa: CASSESTISGNTIYF
j_call: TRBJ2-7; clone_size: many; d_call: TRBD1; v_call: TRBV28; cdr3_nt: TGTGCCAGCAGTTCTCATGGGACAGGGGGCGACGAGCAGTACTTC; cdr3_aa: CASSSHGTGGDEQYF
j_call: TRBJ1-5; clone_size: few; d_call: NA; v_call: TRBV9; cdr3_nt: TGTGCCAGCAGCTCAGGCGGGGAACAGCCCCAGCATTTT; cdr3_aa: CASSSGGEQPQHF
j_call: TRBJ2-3; clone_size: few; d_call: TRBD2; v_call: TRBV3-1; cdr3_nt: TGTGCCAGCAGCCAAGTTCGCGCCGGGACTAGCAGTGCAGATACGCAGTATTTT; cdr3_aa: CASSQVRAGTSSADTQYF
j_call: TRBJ1-2; clone_size: many; d_call: NA; v_call: TRBV2; cdr3_nt: TGTGCCAGCACCGGGTTGGGGTATGGCTACACCTTC; cdr3_aa: CASTGLGYGYTF
j_call: TRBJ2-7; clone_size: few; d_call: TRBD1; v_call: TRBV18; cdr3_nt: TGTGCCAGCTCCGGCCTCGGGACAGGCTCTTTTTACGAGCAGTACTTC; cdr3_aa: CASSGLGTGSFYEQYF
j_call: TRBJ1-3; clone_size: NA; d_call: TRBD1; v_call: TRBV14; cdr3_nt: TGTGCCAGCAGCCAAGGGACAGGGTCAGGAAACACCATATATTTT; cdr3_aa: CASSQGTGSGNTIYF
j_call: TRBJ1-5; clone_size: many; d_call: NA; v_call: TRBV12-3/TRBV12-4; cdr3_nt: TGTGCCAGCCGGGTCTCGGGTCAGCCCCAGCATTTT; cdr3_aa: CASRVSGQPQHF
j_call: TRBJ1-1; clone_size: NA; d_call: NA; v_call: TRBV18; cdr3_nt: TGTGCCAGCTCAGGGGACTTAATACAAGGCCCCACTGAAGCTTTCTTT; cdr3_aa: CASSGDLIQGPTEAFF
j_call: TRBJ1-5; clone_size: NA; d_call: TRBD1; v_call: TRBV2; cdr3_nt: TGTGCCAGCAGTGAAGCGCGGACAGGGGGACAGCCCCAGCATTTT; cdr3_aa: CASSEARTGGQPQHF
j_call: TRBJ1-1; clone_size: many; d_call: NA; v_call: TRBV27; cdr3_nt: TGTGCCAGCAGTTTATCATGGGGGAACACTGAAGCTTTCTTT; cdr3_aa: CASSLSWGNTEAFF
j_call: TRBJ2-3; clone_size: NA; d_call: TRBD2; v_call: TRBV3-1; cdr3_nt: TGTGCCAGCAGCCGAGTCGCGGGAGGGAGCACAGATACGCAGTATTTT; cdr3_aa: CASSRVAGGSTDTQYF
j_call: TRBJ2-5; clone_size: NA; d_call: TRBD1; v_call: TRBV11-2; cdr3_nt: TGTGCCAGCAGCCTAAACCGGGACAGGGTTCGGGAGACCCAGTACTTC; cdr3_aa: CASSLNRDRVRETQYF
j_call: TRBJ2-3; clone_size: many; d_call: NA; v_call: TRBV7-2; cdr3_nt: TGTGCCAGCAGCGCTAGCACAGATACGCAGTATTTT; cdr3_aa: CASSASTDTQYF